Listed here are 9 T cell receptor beta chains from one sample, sequenced in a study of T cells after yellow fever vaccination. TCRdb analysed the 5' RACE reads with MiXCR anew, one entry per CDR3 protein. The sample carries some 600,000 distinct CDR3 sequences, roughly a sixth recorded once. The starting material was PBMCs, obtained about 5 days after the first yellow fever vaccination. The receptors come from a man between 18 and 29 years old who received the YFV17D yellow fever vaccine.

This clonotype was detected only a few times. The chain links TRBV4-2 to TRBJ1-2; D not certain. This CDR3 has 14 residues. The ends were cut back, 0 bases at V and 4 bases at J, with 9 bases in the middle. The germline gives CDR1 LGHNA, CDR2 YNFKEQ. The DNA of the CDR3 is TGTGCCAGCAGCCAAGATTCTGATATCTATGGCTACACCTTC. It codes for CASSQDSDIYGYTF.

Points on this clonotype: This could be a read error, since a much larger clone is one nucleotide away. This chain joins TRBV5-1 and TRBJ1-1; D not resolved. Per the germline V gene, CDR1 is SGHRS and CDR2 is YFSETQ. Trimming stripped 1 base from V and 1 base from J, with 5 bases between. The CDR3 extends over 13 amino acids. The CDR3 sequence: CASSLFKNTEAFF. For the CDR3, the DNA is TGCGCCAGCAGCTTGTTCAAGAACACTGAAGCTTTCTTT.

The table lists this clonotype with a few counts. The chain employs TRBV4-1 and TRBJ1-2, with 7 bases aligning to TRBD1. Germline CDR1 MGHRA, CDR2 YSYEKL. V was clipped by 2 bases and J by 6 bases; unmatched bases: 9. The CDR3 runs to 15 residues. CDR3 loop: CASSQTLNRGHGYTF. Written as DNA, the CDR3 is TGCGCCAGCAGCCAAACCCTTAACAGGGGACATGGCTACACCTTC.

This sequence joins TRBV28 and TRBJ1-6; D is possibly TRBD1 (5 bases). The CDR3 contains 15 residues. Trimming left V 7 bases short and J 7 bases short, with 17 bases between. The germline CDR1 and CDR2 sequences are MDHEN and SYDVKM. CDR3 loop: CASTLGSGGNSPLHF. CDR3 in DNA: TGTGCCAGCACCCTGGGGTCGGGGGGGAATTCACCCCTCCACTTT.

In this sample, this clonotype turned up a few times. The gene calls are TRBV6-1 and TRBJ1-4; no clear D gene. The germline gives CDR1 MNHNS, CDR2 SASEGT. The CDR3 length is 14 residues. V shed 2 bases and J shed 1 base, with 5 bases lying between them. CDR3 sequence: CASSETRTNEKLFF. CDR3 nucleotides: TGTGCCAGCAGTGAAACAAGAACTAATGAAAAACTGTTTTTT.

This chain uses TRBV5-4 with TRBJ2-1; TRBD1 agrees at 10 bases. Germline V gene lookup returns CDR1 SGHNT and CDR2 YYREEE (reference sequence). CDR3 size: 16 residues. J gave up 3 bases and V 5 bases, and 8 bases lay outside the gene matches. CDR3 in DNA: TGTGCCAGCAGGGCCGGGACAGGGGAGAACTACAATGAGCAGTTCTTC. It yields the protein CASRAGTGENYNEQFF.

Points on this clonotype: A read error may explain this, as a much larger clone is one base away. J is TRBJ2-1 and V is TRBV7-9; D is possibly TRBD1 (5 bases). Germline assignment: CDR1 SEHNR and CDR2 FQNEAQ (reference sequence). V was cut by 5 bases and J by 8 bases, with 16 bases left in between. The CDR3 runs to 14 residues. CDR3 nucleotides: TGTGCCAGCAGCCCAGCCCGACAGAGCGATGAGCAGTTCTTC. Translated: CASSPARQSDEQFF.

This clonotype was counted ten times or more. The chain links TRBV29-1 to TRBJ2-3; the D is unclear. The germline gives CDR1 SQVTM, CDR2 ANQGSEA. V dropped 0 bases and J dropped 7 bases, with 8 bases sitting between them. CDR3 size: 12 residues. The CDR3 spells CSVEEDRNTQYF. CDR3 coding DNA: TGCAGCGTTGAAGAAGACCGAAATACGCAGTATTTT.

This clonotype was seen more than once but under ten times. J is TRBJ2-1 and V is TRBV2, with a possible D match to TRBD2 (5 bases). The CDR3 has 15 amino acids. Germline CDR1 SNHLY, CDR2 FYNNEI. V lost 7 bases and J 8 bases, leaving 21 bases between the germline ends. DNA for the CDR3: TGTGCCAGCAATACCCAGGACTCGACCGTCCATGAGCAGTTCTTC. The encoded protein is CASNTQDSTVHEQFF.